This TCR beta chain is drawn from a study of control samples from healthy donors and cancer patients. Clones were read by immunoSEQ multiplex PCR, and TCRdb kept only the in-frame ones, dropping some. The data show some 150,000 clones, about 94% seen once. The CDR3 extends over 17 amino acids. The trim removed 4 bases at V and 3 bases at J, leaving 13 bases unmatched. The germline gives CDR1 ENHRY, CDR2 SYGVKD. This TCR came from a woman aged 55-69 years in good health. This chain connects TRBV10-3 to TRBJ1-2; TRBD1 aligns across 8 bases. Sequencing was performed on blood. CDR3 protein: CAISGGLTGVWDYGYTF. The CDR3 nucleotides read TGTGCCATCAGTGGGGGCCTGACAGGGGTTTGGGACTATGGCTACACCTTC.